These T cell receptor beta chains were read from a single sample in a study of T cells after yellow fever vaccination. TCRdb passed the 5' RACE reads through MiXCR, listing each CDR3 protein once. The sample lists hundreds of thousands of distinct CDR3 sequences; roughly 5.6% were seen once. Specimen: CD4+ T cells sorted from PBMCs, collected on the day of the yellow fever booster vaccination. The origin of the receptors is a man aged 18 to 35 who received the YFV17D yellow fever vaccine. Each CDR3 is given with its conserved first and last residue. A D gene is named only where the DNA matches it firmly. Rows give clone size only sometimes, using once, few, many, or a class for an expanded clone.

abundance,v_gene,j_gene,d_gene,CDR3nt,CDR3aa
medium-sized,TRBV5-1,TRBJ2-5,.,TGCGCCAGCAGCTTACTGGGGGCGTTGGAGACCCAGTACTTC,CASSLLGALETQYF
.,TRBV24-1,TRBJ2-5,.,TGTGCCACCAGTGATTCTGCATCAGGGAAGACCCAGTACTTC,CATSDSASGKTQYF
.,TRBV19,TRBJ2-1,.,TGTGCCAGTAGCCCAAGGGCATCCTACAATGAGCAGTTCTTC,CASSPRASYNEQFF
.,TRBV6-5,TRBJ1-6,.,TGTGCCAGCAGTCGCGTTTTTAGCTCCTATTATTCACCCCTCCACTTT,CASSRVFSSYYSPLHF
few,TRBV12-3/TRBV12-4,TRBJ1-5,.,TGTGCCAGCAGTCCAGAGGCGGGGATCCGGCGGGGTCAGCCCCAGCATTTT,CASSPEAGIRRGQPQHF
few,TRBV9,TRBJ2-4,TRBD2,TGTGCCAGCAGCGTAGGACTAGCGGGGGGGCTGAACATTCAGTACTTC,CASSVGLAGGLNIQYF
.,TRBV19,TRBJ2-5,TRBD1,TGTGCCAGTACCACTTCCCGAGGGACAGGGGCAGAGACCCAGTACTTC,CASTTSRGTGAETQYF
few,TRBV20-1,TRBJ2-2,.,TGCAGTGCCGGTCTTTACGGGGAGCTGTTTTTT,CSAGLYGELFF
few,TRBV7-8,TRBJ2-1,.,TGTGCCAGCAGCTTGATTTTCCAACAGGGATCGTCCTACAATGAGCAGTTCTTC,CASSLIFQQGSSYNEQFF
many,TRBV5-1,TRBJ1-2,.,TGCGCCAGCAGCCCGACGACAGTTAACTATGGCTACACCTTC,CASSPTTVNYGYTF
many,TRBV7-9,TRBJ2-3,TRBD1,TGTGCCAGCAGCTTAGGGCAGGGGGCCACAGATACGCAGTATTTT,CASSLGQGATDTQYF
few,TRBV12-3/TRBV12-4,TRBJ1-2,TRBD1,TGTGCCAGCAGTTTGGGACAGATACACTATGGCTACACCTTC,CASSLGQIHYGYTF
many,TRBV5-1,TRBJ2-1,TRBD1,TGCGCCAGCAGCTTTGACAGGGAAGAGTTCTTC,CASSFDREEFF
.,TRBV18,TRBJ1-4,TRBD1,TGTGCCAGCTCACCAGGTATCACAGGGGGAAAGATCGATGAAATACTGTTTTTT,CASSPGITGGKIDEILFF
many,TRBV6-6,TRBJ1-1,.,TGTGCCAGCAGTTCGGCCAGAGCTTTCTTT,CASSSARAFF
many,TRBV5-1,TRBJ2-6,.,TGCGCCAGCACATCTCCTGGGGCCAACGTCCTGACTTTC,CASTSPGANVLTF
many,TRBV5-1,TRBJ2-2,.,TGTGCCAGCAGCTTAGCAGGGCCCGGGGAGCTGTTTTTT,CASSLAGPGELFF
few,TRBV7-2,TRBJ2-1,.,TGTGCCAGCAGCCCGTCCCAGGGCGCGCATGAGCAGTTCTTC,CASSPSQGAHEQFF
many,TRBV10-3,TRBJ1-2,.,TGTGCCATCAGTCCCGGAAGGGGGGCTGAGGGCTACACCTTC,CAISPGRGAEGYTF
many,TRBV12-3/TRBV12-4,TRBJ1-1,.,TGTGCCAGCTCTCACAGGTTGAACACTGAAGCTTTCTTT,CASSHRLNTEAFF